A single sample is the source of the 5 T cell receptor beta chains below, sequenced in a study of regulatory T cells in long-lasting Graves disease. Building of the TCR beta libraries involved iRepertoire HTBI primers and Arm-PCR of CDR3 regions. TCRdb re-called the multiplex PCR reads with MiXCR, one entry per CDR3 protein. The sample holds under 400,000 distinct CDR3 sequences, over 15% seen once. Indicated time point: newly diagnosed GD, antithyroid drugs for less than 3 months. After RNA was extracted from PBMCs, the TCR library was made from it. This sample also appeared in a second study, on T cells in Graves' hyperthyroidism and ophthalmopathy.

The sequencing here drew on peripheral blood mononuclear cells (PBMCs), taken at new diagnosis, from a patient treated with antithyroid drugs. The source of these receptors is a man between 35 and 55 years old with Graves disease.

As regards this clonotype: Germline is not matched at one junction end, which may reflect a read error. This chain links TRBV12-3 or TRBV12-4 with TRBJ2-5; the D gene is possibly TRBD1 (5 bases). This CDR3 spans 13 amino acids. The DNA for the CDR3 is TGTGCCAGCAGTCCACAGGATTTTGGTGTAAGATTCTTC. Translating gives CASSPQDFGVRFF.

As concerns this clonotype: A far larger clone is only one base removed, so a read error is likely. CDR3 bases: TGTGCCAGCAACCCAGGACAGGGAGCGAACACTGAAGCTTTCTTT. It is translated as CASNPGQGANTEAFF. The V gene is TRBV7-3, the J gene TRBJ1-1; 8 bases match TRBD1. The CDR3 totals 15 residues. Germline CDR1 SGHTA, CDR2 FQGTGA. The trim removed 7 bases at V and 1 base at J, leaving 8 bases unmatched.

This clonotype was seen at least ten times. J is TRBJ2-7 and V is TRBV15, with 7 bases fitting TRBD1. V dropped 2 bases and J dropped 1; count of bases not matched to a gene: 5. CDR3 length equals 15 residues. Germline V gene lookup returns CDR1 LNHNV and CDR2 YYDKDF (reference sequence). CDR3 coding DNA: TGTGCCACCAGCAGAATCGGGGACAGATCCTACGAGCAGTACTTC. Amino acids: CATSRIGDRSYEQYF. The full variable domain, rest sourced from reference TRBV15 and TRBJ2-7, is DAMVIQNPRYQVTQFGKPVTLSCSQTLNHNVMYWYQQKSSQAPKLLFHYYDKDFNNEADTPDNFQSRRPNTSFCFLDIRSPGLGDTAMYLCATSRIGDRSYEQYFGPGTRLTVT.

This clonotype was seen only a few times. This chain uses TRBV7-2 with TRBJ1-2; TRBD1 aligns across 9 bases. Germline V gene data show CDR1 as SGHTA and CDR2 as FQGNSA. Germline trimming cut 4 bases from V and 4 bases from J; bases unmatched to any gene: 7. The CDR3 length is 15 residues. This CDR3 is CASSSGQGPFYGYTF. For the CDR3, the DNA is TGTGCCAGCAGCTCCGGACAGGGGCCTTTCTATGGCTACACCTTC.

There are many counts of this clonotype. The genes are TRBV7-9 and TRBJ2-4; D assignment may be TRBD1 or TRBD2 (5 bases each). The V gene lost 3 bases and the J gene lost 1 base, with 10 bases spanning the gap. Germline CDR1 and CDR2: SEHNR and FQNEAQ (reference sequence). The CDR3 totals 15 residues. Here the CDR3 DNA reads TGTGCCAGCAGCTTGGGGGATCTCGCCAAAAACATTCAGTACTTC. It encodes CASSLGDLAKNIQYF.